This entry concerns a single T cell receptor beta chain. Clones were sequenced by immunoSEQ multiplex PCR, and TCRdb holds only the in-frame ones, with some missing. The data hold 85,000 to 120,000 clones, with roughly nine tenths observed a single time. The data are from a study of control samples from healthy donors and cancer patients. CDR3 size: 13 residues. V trimming: 4 bases; J trimming: 4 bases; junction bases outside the gene matches: 2. The germline CDR1 and CDR2 sequences are LNHNV and YYDKDF (reference sequence). Material: blood. The receptor comes from a woman under 30 in good health. The chain couples TRBV15 to TRBJ2-3; 7 bases agree with TRBD1. CDR3 amino acids: CATSTTGSDTQYF. The CDR3 DNA follows: TGTGCCACCAGCACGACAGGGTCAGATACGCAGTATTTT.